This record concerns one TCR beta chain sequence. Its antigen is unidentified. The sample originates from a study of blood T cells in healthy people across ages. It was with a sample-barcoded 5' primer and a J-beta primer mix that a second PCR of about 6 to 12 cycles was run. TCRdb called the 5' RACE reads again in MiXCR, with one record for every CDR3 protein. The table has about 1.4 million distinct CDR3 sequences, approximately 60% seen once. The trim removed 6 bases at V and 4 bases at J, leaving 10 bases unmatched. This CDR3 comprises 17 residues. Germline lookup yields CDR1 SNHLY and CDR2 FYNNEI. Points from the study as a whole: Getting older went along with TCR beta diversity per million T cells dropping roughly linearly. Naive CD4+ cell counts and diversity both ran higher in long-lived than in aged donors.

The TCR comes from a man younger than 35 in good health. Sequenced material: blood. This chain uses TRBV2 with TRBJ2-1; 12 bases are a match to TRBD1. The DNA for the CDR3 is TGTGCCAGCAGCATAGGGGGACAGGGGGCGGAGTACAATGAGCAGTTCTTC. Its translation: CASSIGGQGAEYNEQFF.